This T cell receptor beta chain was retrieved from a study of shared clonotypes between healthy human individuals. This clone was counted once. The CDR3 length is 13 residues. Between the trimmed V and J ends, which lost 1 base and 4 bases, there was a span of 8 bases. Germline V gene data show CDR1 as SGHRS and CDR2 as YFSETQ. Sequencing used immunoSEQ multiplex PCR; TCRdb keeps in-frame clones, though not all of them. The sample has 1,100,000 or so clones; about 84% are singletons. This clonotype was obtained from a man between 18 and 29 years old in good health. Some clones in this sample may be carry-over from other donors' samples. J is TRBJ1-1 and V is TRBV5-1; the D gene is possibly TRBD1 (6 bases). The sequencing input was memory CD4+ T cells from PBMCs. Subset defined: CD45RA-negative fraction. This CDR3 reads CASSLQGLTEAFF. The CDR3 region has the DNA TGCGCCAGCAGCTTGCAGGGGCTCACTGAAGCTTTCTTT. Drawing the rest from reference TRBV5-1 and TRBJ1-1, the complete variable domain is KAGVTQTPRYLIKTRGQQVTLSCSPISGHRSVSWYQQTPGQGLQFLFEYFSETQRNKGNFPGRFSGRQFSNSRSEMNVSTLELGDSALYLCASSLQGLTEAFFGQGTRLTVV.